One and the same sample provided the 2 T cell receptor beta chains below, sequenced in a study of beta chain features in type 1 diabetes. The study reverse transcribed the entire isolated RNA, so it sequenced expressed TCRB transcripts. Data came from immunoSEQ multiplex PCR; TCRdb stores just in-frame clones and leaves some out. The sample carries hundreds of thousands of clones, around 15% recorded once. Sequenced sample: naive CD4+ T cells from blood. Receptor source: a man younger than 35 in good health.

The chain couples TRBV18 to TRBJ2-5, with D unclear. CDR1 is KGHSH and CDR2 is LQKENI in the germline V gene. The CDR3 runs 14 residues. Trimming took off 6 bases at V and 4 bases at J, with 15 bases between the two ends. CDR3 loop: CASSSGLPTETQYF. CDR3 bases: TGTGCCAGCTCGTCCGGGCTCCCGACAGAGACCCAGTACTTC.

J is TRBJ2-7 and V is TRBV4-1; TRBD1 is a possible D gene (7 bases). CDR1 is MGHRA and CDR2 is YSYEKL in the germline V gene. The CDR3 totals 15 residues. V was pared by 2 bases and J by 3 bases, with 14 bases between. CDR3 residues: CASSQRGTANYEQYF. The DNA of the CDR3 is TGCGCCAGCAGCCAACGCGGGACAGCCAACTACGAGCAGTACTTC.